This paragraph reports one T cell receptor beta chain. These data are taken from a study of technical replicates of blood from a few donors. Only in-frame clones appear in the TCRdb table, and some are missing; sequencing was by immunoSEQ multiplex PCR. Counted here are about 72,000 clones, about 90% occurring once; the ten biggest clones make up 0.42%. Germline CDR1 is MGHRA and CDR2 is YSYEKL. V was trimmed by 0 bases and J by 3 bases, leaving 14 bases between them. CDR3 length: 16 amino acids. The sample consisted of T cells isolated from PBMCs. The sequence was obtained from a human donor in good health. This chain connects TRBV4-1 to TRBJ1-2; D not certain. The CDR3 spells CASSQEVTGLYYGYTF. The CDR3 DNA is TGCGCCAGCAGCCAAGAGGTTACTGGGCTATACTATGGCTACACCTTC.